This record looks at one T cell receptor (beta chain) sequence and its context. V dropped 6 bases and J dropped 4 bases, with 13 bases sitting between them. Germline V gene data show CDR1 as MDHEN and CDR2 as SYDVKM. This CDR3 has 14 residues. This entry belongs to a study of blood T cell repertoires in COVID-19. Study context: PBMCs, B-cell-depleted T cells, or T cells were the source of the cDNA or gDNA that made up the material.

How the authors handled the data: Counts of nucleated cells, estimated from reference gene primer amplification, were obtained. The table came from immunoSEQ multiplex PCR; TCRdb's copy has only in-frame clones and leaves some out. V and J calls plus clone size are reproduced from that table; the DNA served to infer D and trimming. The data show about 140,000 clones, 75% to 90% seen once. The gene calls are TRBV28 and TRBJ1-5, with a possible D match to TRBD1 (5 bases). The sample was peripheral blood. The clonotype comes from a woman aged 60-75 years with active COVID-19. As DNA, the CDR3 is TGTGCCAGCAGGCTGGGGCAGCCTAATCAGCCCCAGCATTTT. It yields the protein CASRLGQPNQPQHF.